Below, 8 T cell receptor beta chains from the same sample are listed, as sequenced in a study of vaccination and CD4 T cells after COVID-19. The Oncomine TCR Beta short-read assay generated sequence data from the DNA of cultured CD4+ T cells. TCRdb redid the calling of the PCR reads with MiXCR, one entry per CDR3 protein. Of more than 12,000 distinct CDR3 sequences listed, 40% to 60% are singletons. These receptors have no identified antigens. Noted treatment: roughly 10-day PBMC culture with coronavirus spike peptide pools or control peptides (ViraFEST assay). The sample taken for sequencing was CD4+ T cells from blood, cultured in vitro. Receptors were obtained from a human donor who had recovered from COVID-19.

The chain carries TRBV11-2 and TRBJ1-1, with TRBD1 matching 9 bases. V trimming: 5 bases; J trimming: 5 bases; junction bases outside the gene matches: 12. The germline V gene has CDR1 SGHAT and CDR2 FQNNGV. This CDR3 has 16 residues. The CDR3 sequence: CASSPGGRQGGTEAFF. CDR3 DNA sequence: TGTGCCAGCAGCCCAGGGGGGCGACAGGGGGGAACTGAAGCTTTCTTT.

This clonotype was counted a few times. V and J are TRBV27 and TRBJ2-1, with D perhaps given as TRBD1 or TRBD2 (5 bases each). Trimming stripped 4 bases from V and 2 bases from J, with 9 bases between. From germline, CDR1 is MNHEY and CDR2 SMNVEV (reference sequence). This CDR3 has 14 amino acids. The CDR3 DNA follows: TGTGCCAGCAGTTGGAGAGGGGCCTACAATGAGCAGTTCTTC. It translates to CASSWRGAYNEQFF.

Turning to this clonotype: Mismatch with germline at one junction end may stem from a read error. The CDR3: CASSLGRANTGELFF. CDR3 coding DNA: TGTGCTAGCAGCTTAGGCCGCGCGAACACCGGGGAGCTGTTTTTT. The rearrangement links TRBV7-7 to TRBJ2-2; no clear D. There are 15 residues in the CDR3. Germline V CDR1 and CDR2: SSHAT, FNYEAQ (reference sequence).

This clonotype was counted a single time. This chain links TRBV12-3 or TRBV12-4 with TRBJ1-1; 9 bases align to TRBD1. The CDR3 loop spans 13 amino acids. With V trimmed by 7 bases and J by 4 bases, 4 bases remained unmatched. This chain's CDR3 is CASTIQGATEAFF. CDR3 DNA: TGTGCCAGCACTATACAGGGGGCCACTGAAGCTTTCTTT.

CDR3 amino acids: CASSPSGRKETQYF. For the CDR3, the DNA is TGTGCCAGCAGCCCTAGCGGGAGGAAAGAGACCCAGTACTTC. The chain recombines TRBV7-3 with TRBJ2-5, with 11 nucleotides matching TRBD2. The CDR3 extends over 14 amino acids. Germline CDR1 and CDR2: SGHTA and FQGTGA. J was trimmed by 3 bases and V by 5 bases; bases with no gene match: 2.

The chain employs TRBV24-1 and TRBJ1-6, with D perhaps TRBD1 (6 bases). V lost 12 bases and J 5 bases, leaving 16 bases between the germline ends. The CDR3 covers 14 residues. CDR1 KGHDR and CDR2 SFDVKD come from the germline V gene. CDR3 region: CAVLRGPNNSPLHF. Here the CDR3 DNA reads TGTGCCGTCTTGCGGGGGCCAAATAATTCACCCCTCCACTTT.

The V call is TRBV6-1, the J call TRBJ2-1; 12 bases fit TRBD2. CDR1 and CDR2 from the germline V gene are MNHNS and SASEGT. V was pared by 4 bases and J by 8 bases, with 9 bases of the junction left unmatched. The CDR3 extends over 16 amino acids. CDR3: CASSGTSGKGIDEQFF. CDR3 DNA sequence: TGTGCCAGCAGTGGGACTAGCGGGAAGGGGATCGATGAGCAGTTCTTC.

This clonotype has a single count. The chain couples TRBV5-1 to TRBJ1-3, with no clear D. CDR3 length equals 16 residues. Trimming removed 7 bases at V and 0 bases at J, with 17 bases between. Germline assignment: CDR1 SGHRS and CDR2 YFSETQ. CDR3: CASASQSPGSGNTIYF. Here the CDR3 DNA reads TGCGCCAGCGCCAGTCAGAGCCCCGGCTCTGGAAACACCATATATTTT.